This TCR beta chain was obtained from a study of T cell changes during pregnancy in multiple sclerosis. TCRdb keeps only in-frame clones here, not all; method: immunoSEQ multiplex PCR. The repertoire has about 40,000 clones, 94% of them found once; the top ten carry about 1.7%. Per the germline V gene, CDR1 is LNHDA and CDR2 is SQIVND (reference sequence). The germline V and J ends were trimmed by 8 bases and 1 base, with 13 bases remaining between them. The CDR3 is made up of 14 amino acids. The material was peripheral blood, obtained in the third trimester of pregnancy. The origin of this receptor is a female donor with multiple sclerosis, enrolled in a pregnancy study. The chain links TRBV19 to TRBJ2-3; TRBD2 might be the D (7 bases). CDR3 residues: CASGLGGGTDTQYF. CDR3 sequence (DNA): TGTGCCAGTGGCCTAGGGGGGGGCACAGATACGCAGTATTTT.